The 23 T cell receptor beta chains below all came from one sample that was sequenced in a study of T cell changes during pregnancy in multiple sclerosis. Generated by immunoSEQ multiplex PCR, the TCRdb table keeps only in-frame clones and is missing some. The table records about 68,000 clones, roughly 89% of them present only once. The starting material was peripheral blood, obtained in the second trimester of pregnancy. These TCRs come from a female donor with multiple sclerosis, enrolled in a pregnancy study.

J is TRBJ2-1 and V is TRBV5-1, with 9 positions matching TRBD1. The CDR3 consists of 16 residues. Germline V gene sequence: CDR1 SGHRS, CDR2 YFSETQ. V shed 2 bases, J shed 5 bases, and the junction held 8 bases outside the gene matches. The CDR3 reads CASSFVPRTGDNEQFF. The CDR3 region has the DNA TGCGCCAGCAGCTTCGTGCCCCGGACAGGGGACAATGAGCAGTTCTTC.

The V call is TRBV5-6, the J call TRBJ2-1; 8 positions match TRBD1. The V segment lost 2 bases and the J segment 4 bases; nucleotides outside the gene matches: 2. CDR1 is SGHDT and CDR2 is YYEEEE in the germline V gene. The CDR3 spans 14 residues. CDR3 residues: CASSLGDRYNEQFF. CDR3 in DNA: TGTGCCAGCAGCTTAGGGGACAGGTACAATGAGCAGTTCTTC.

The CDR3 coding sequence is TGTGCCAGTAGTATTTACGGACAGGGGGCGTTCGGCTACACCTTC. As protein: CASSIYGQGAFGYTF. This chain uses TRBV19 with TRBJ1-2, with TRBD1 matching over 11 bases. J gave up 8 bases and V 3 bases, and 8 bases lay outside the gene matches. CDR1 is LNHDA and CDR2 is SQIVND in the germline V gene (reference sequence). The CDR3 runs 15 residues.

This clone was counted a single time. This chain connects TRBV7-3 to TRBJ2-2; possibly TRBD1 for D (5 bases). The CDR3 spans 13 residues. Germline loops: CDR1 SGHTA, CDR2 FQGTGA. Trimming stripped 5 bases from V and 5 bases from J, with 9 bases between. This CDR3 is CASSQQATGELFF. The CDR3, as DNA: TGTGCCAGCAGCCAACAGGCTACCGGGGAGCTGTTTTTT.

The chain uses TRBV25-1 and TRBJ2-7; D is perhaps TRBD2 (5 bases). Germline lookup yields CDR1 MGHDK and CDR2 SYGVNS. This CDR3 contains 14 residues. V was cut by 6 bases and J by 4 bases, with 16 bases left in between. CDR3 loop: CASSRTHPPYEQYF. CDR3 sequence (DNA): TGTGCCAGCAGCCGGACTCATCCGCCTTACGAGCAGTACTTC.

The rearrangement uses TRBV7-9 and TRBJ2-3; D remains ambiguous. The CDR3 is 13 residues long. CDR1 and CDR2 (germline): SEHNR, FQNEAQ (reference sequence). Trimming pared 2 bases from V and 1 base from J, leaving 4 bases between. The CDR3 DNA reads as TGTGCCAGCAGCTTACTAGGCACAGATACGCAGTATTTT. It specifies CASSLLGTDTQYF.

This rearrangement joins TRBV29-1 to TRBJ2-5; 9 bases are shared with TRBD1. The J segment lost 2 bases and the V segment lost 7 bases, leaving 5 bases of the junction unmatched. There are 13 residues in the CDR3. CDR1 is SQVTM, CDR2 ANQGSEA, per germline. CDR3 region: CSGGGQGQETQYF. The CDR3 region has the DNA TGCAGCGGGGGGGGACAGGGTCAAGAGACCCAGTACTTC.

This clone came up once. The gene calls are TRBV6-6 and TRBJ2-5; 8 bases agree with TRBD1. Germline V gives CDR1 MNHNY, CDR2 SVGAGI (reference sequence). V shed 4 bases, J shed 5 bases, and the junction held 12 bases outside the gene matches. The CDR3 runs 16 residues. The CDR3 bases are TGTGCCAGCAGTTTACCAGGGGGCTGGAAGGAGGAGACCCAGTACTTC. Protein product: CASSLPGGWKEETQYF.

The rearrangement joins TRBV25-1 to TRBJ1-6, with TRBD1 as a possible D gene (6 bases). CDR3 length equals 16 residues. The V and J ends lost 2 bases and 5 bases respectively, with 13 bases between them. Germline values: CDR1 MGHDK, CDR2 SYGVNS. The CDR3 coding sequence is TGTGCCAGCAGTGAAATTCTGGGACACAATAATTCACCCCTCCACTTT. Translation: CASSEILGHNNSPLHF.

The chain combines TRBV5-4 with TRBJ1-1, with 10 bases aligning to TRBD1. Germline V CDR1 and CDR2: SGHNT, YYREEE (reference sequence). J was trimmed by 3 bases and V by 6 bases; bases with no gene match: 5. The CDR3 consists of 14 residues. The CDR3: CASTTGQGYTEAFF. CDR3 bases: TGTGCCAGCACCACGGGACAGGGGTACACTGAAGCTTTCTTT.

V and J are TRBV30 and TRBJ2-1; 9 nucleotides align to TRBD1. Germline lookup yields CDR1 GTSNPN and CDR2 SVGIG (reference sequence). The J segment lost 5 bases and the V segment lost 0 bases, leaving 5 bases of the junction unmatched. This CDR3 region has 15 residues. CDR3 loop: CAWSVRDRVHNEQFF. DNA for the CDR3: TGTGCCTGGAGTGTCCGGGACAGGGTCCACAATGAGCAGTTCTTC.

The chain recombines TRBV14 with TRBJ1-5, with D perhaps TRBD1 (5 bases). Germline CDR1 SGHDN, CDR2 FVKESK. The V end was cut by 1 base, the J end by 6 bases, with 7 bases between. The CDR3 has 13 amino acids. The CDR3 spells CASSQAGGQPQHF. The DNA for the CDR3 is TGTGCCAGCAGCCAAGCGGGGGGTCAGCCCCAGCATTTT.

For the CDR3, the DNA is TGTGCCAGTAAAGACAGGGAGCATATCTATGGCTACACCTTC. Translated, it gives CASKDREHIYGYTF. The rearrangement links TRBV21-1 to TRBJ1-2; the tabulated D call, TRBD1, remains unverified against the DNA. TRBV21-1 is listed as a pseudogene. There are 14 residues in the CDR3.

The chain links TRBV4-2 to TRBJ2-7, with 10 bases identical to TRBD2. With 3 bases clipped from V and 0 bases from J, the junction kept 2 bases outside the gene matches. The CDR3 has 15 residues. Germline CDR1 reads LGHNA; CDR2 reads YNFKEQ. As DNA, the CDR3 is TGTGCCAGCAGCCACGAGCGGGGGGGCTCCTACGAGCAGTACTTC. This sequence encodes CASSHERGGSYEQYF.

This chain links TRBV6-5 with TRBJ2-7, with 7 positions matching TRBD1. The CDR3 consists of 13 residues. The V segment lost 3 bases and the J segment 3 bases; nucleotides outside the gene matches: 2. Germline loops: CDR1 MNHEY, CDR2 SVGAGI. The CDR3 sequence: CASSYPGGYEQYF. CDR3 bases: TGTGCCAGCAGTTATCCAGGGGGCTACGAGCAGTACTTC.

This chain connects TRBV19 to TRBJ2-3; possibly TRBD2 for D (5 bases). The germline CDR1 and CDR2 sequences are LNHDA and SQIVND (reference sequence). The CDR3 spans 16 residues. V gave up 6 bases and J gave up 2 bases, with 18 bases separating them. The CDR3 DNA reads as TGTGCCAGTAGCACCCCGTCGGGGATTCACACAGATACGCAGTATTTT. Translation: CASSTPSGIHTDTQYF.

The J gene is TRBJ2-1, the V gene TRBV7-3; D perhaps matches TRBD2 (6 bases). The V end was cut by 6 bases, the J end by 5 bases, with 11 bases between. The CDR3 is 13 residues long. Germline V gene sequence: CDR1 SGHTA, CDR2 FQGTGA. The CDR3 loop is CASSGGFDNEQFF. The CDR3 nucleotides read TGTGCCAGCAGTGGGGGGTTCGACAATGAGCAGTTCTTC. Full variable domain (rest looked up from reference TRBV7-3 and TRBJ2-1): GAGVSQTPSNKVTEKGKYVELRCDPISGHTALYWYRQSLGQGPEFLIYFQGTGAADDSGLPNDRFFAVRPEGSVSTLKIQRTERGDSAVYLCASSGGFDNEQFFGPGTRLTVL.

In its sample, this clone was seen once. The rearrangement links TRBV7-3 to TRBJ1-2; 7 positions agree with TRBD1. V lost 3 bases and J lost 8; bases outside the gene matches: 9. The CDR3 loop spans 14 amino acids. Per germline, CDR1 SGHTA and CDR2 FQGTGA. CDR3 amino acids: CASSFQGGSGGYTF. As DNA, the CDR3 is TGTGCCAGCAGCTTTCAGGGGGGTTCGGGCGGCTACACCTTC.

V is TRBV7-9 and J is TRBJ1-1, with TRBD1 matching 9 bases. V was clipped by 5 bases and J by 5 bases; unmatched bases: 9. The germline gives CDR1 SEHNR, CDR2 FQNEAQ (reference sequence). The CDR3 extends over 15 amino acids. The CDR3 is CASSLQTGGGTEAFF. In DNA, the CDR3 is TGTGCCAGCAGCCTCCAGACAGGGGGGGGGACTGAAGCTTTCTTT.

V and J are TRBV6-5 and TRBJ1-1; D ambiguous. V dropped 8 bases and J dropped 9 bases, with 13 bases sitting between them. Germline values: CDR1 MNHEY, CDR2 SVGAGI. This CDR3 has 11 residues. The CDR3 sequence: CASRASHQAFF. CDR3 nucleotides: TGTGCCAGCCGTGCAAGCCACCAAGCTTTCTTT.

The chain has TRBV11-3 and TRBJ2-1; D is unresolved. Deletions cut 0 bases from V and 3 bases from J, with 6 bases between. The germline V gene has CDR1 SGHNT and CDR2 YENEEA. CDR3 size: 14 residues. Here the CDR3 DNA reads TGTGCCAGCAGCTTAGATAACTACTACAATGAGCAGTTCTTC. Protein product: CASSLDNYYNEQFF. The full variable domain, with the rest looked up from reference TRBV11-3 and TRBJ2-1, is EAGVVQSPRYKIIEKKQPVAFWCNPISGHNTLYWYLQNLGQGPELLIRYENEEAVDDSQLPKDRFSAERLKGVDSTLKIQPAELGDSAVYLCASSLDNYYNEQFFGPGTRLTVL.

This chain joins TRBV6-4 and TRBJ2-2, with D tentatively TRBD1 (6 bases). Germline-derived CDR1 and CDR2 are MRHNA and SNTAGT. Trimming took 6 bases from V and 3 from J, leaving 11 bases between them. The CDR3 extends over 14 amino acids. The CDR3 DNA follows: TGTGCCAGCAGAACAGGGAGAGACACCGGGGAGCTGTTTTTT. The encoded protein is CASRTGRDTGELFF.

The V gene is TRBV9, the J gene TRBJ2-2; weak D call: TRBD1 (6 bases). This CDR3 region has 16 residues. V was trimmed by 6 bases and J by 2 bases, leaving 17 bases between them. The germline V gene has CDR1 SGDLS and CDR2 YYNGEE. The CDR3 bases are TGTGCCAGCACCACAGGGTTCCGCTCAAACACCGGGGAGCTGTTTTTT. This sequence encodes CASTTGFRSNTGELFF. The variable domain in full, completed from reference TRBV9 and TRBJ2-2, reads DSGVTQTPKHLITATGQRVTLRCSPRSGDLSVYWYQQSLDQGLQFLIQYYNGEERAKGNILERFSAQQFPDLHSELNLSSLELGDSALYFCASTTGFRSNTGELFFGEGSRLTVL.